One sample yielded the 15 T cell receptor beta chains listed below, sequenced in a study of shared clonotypes between healthy human individuals. The repertoire was sequenced with immunoSEQ multiplex PCR; TCRdb's copy has only in-frame clones and lacks some. Here the sample spans a few hundred thousand clones, roughly 78% being singletons. Sequencing was carried out using PBMCs. The receptor source for this set is a woman in her 40s in good health. Some clones in this sample may be carry-over from other donors' samples.

Remarks on this clone: The same CDR3 also results from other DNA sequences found in this sample. The chain recombines TRBV6-1 with TRBJ2-7; the D is unclear. Germline-derived CDR1 and CDR2 are MNHNS and SASEGT. CDR3 length: 12 residues. The ends were cut back, 8 bases at V and 1 base at J, with 9 bases in the middle. The CDR3 DNA reads as TGTGCCAGCCGGACGGGTTCCTACGAGCAGTACTTC. Its protein is CASRTGSYEQYF.

The V gene is TRBV6-6, the J gene TRBJ2-3, with D maybe TRBD2 (5 bases). CDR3 size: 12 residues. Between the trimmed V and J ends, which lost 5 bases and 14 bases, there was a span of 17 bases. CDR1 is MNHNY, CDR2 SVGAGI, per germline (reference sequence). CDR3 DNA: TGTGCCAGCAGTACGGCCGGGAACCAGGCGTATTTT. Translation gives CASSTAGNQAYF.

V gene TRBV18 combines with J gene TRBJ1-1, with D hard to call. This CDR3 spans 15 amino acids. The germline CDR1 and CDR2 sequences are KGHSH and LQKENI. With 6 bases removed from V and 3 bases from J, the gap between germline ends came to 17 bases. CDR3 amino acids: CASSRQAGKYTEAFF. CDR3 in DNA: TGTGCCAGCTCGCGTCAGGCTGGGAAATACACTGAAGCTTTCTTT.

The chain couples TRBV10-3 to TRBJ2-5; TRBD2 agrees at 12 bases. CDR1 is ENHRY and CDR2 is SYGVKD in the germline V gene. CDR3 length: 14 amino acids. The J segment lost 5 bases and the V segment lost 6 bases, leaving 4 bases of the junction unmatched. The CDR3 here is CAISTTSGSETQYF. The CDR3 bases are TGTGCCATCAGCACGACTAGCGGGAGTGAGACCCAGTACTTC.

The chain has TRBV19 and TRBJ2-1; possibly TRBD2 for D (5 bases). Trimming removed 4 bases from V and 9 bases from J, with 10 bases in between. Germline V lookup: CDR1 LNHDA, CDR2 SQIVND (reference sequence). The CDR3 consists of 12 residues. CDR3 coding DNA: TGTGCCAGTAGTACTGGAGAGGGTGAGCAGTTCTTC. Translating gives CASSTGEGEQFF. Based on the CDR3 plus reference TRBV19 and TRBJ2-1, the full variable domain is DGGITQSPKYLFRKEGQNVTLSCEQNLNHDAMYWYRQDPGQGLRLIYYSQIVNDFQKGDIAEGYSVSREKKESFPLTVTSAQKNPTAFYLCASSTGEGEQFFGPGTRLTVL.

V usage is TRBV5-1 and J usage is TRBJ2-7; 7 bases map to TRBD1. With V trimmed by 3 bases and J by 1 base, 4 bases remained unmatched. The CDR3 has 14 residues. Germline values: CDR1 SGHRS, CDR2 YFSETQ. The CDR3: CASSSVQGSYEQYF. In nucleotides, the CDR3 is TGCGCCAGCAGCTCGGTACAGGGGTCCTACGAGCAGTACTTC. Filled out from reference TRBV5-1 and TRBJ2-7, the complete variable domain reads KAGVTQTPRYLIKTRGQQVTLSCSPISGHRSVSWYQQTPGQGLQFLFEYFSETQRNKGNFPGRFSGRQFSNSRSEMNVSTLELGDSALYLCASSSVQGSYEQYFGPGTRLTVT.

This clone was seen a handful of times. CDR3 coding DNA: TGTGCCAGTAGTTTAAGCCAGACAGGGGATAAATTTCCTGAGCAGTTCTTC. This gives the protein CASSLSQTGDKFPEQFF. The rearrangement uses TRBV19 and TRBJ2-1; TRBD1 matches 8 bases. CDR1 is LNHDA, CDR2 SQIVND, per germline (reference sequence). The CDR3 contains 17 residues. Trimming took 5 bases from V and 9 from J; bases not matched to a gene: 18.

This clone turned up a few times. V gene TRBV6-4 combines with J gene TRBJ2-3, with D unclear. Germline assignment: CDR1 MRHNA and CDR2 SNTAGT. V was pared by 0 bases and J by 0 bases, with 7 bases between. The CDR3 contains 15 residues. Here the CDR3 DNA reads TGTGCCAGCAGTGACTCGCCCGACAGCACAGATACGCAGTATTTT. Protein: CASSDSPDSTDTQYF.

V is TRBV6-6 and J is TRBJ2-2; 7 bases fit TRBD1. Germline V gene data show CDR1 as MNHNY and CDR2 as SVGAGI (reference sequence). V shed 7 bases, J shed 7 bases, and the junction held 9 bases outside the gene matches. There are 14 residues in the CDR3. Here the CDR3 DNA reads TGTGCCAGCACCAGACAGGGTGGCGACGGGGAGCTGTTTTTT. Protein product: CASTRQGGDGELFF.

CDR3 loop: CASSESRTSGETQYF. CDR3 coding DNA: TGTGCCAGTAGTGAGTCTAGGACTAGCGGTGAGACCCAGTACTTC. The chain recombines TRBV19 with TRBJ2-5; 10 bases are shared with TRBD2. The CDR3 covers 15 residues. The V segment lost 5 bases and the J segment 5 bases; nucleotides outside the gene matches: 8. Germline-derived CDR1 and CDR2 are LNHDA and SQIVND (reference sequence).

The V gene is TRBV7-9, the J gene TRBJ1-4; 11 bases line up with TRBD1. The V gene end was trimmed by 5 bases and the J gene end by 1 base; junction bases not matched to a gene: 3. Germline CDR1 is SEHNR and CDR2 is FQNEAQ (reference sequence). The CDR3 loop spans 16 amino acids. The CDR3 is CASSKGTGGTNEKLFF. The CDR3 DNA reads TGTGCCAGCAGCAAGGGGACAGGGGGAACTAATGAAAAACTGTTTTTT.

V gene TRBV9 combines with J gene TRBJ1-1; D remains ambiguous. Germline V gene lookup returns CDR1 SGDLS and CDR2 YYNGEE. Trimming took off 0 bases at V and 1 base at J, with 10 bases between the two ends. This CDR3 comprises 15 residues. The DNA for the CDR3 is TGTGCCAGCAGCGTAGGGGTAGGTTCGAACACTGAAGCTTTCTTT. Amino acids: CASSVGVGSNTEAFF.

This clone was detected ten times or more. The gene calls are TRBV5-1 and TRBJ1-1; D is unclear. CDR1 is SGHRS, CDR2 YFSETQ, per germline. The CDR3 totals 14 residues. V lost 0 bases to trimming and J lost 3 bases, with 9 bases between them. This CDR3 is CASSLAHGDTEAFF. CDR3 nucleotides: TGCGCCAGCAGCTTGGCCCACGGGGACACTGAAGCTTTCTTT. Filled out from reference TRBV5-1 and TRBJ1-1, the complete variable domain reads KAGVTQTPRYLIKTRGQQVTLSCSPISGHRSVSWYQQTPGQGLQFLFEYFSETQRNKGNFPGRFSGRQFSNSRSEMNVSTLELGDSALYLCASSLAHGDTEAFFGQGTRLTVV.

This chain links TRBV19 with TRBJ1-2; D call uncertain. CDR1 is LNHDA and CDR2 is SQIVND in the germline V gene (reference sequence). Trimming shortened V by 9 bases and J by 2 bases, and 16 bases separated the two germline ends. The CDR3 spans 14 residues. The CDR3 here is CASVSHTGNYGYTF. In DNA, the CDR3 is TGTGCCAGCGTTAGCCACACGGGGAACTATGGCTACACCTTC.

This clone showed up many times. This specimen includes other DNA sequences encoding the same CDR3. V and J are TRBV2 and TRBJ1-5; no reliable D call. Germline V lookup: CDR1 SNHLY, CDR2 FYNNEI. The V end was cut by 3 bases, the J end by 1 base, with 1 base between. This CDR3 contains 12 residues. The CDR3 DNA follows: TGTGCCAGCAGTGACAGCAATCAGCCCCAGCATTTT. As protein: CASSDSNQPQHF. The full variable domain, completed using reference TRBV2 and TRBJ1-5, is EPEVTQTPSHQVTQMGQEVILRCVPISNHLYFYWYRQILGQKVEFLVSFYNNEISEKSEIFDDQFSVERPDGSNFTLKIRSTKLEDSAMYFCASSDSNQPQHFGDGTRLSIL.